The clone carrying this T cell receptor beta chain was counted at least ten times. TCRdb passed the RT-PCR reads through MiXCR, listing each CDR3 protein once. The table has hundreds of thousands of distinct CDR3 sequences, 13% to 15% seen once. The sequenced sample was memory CD4+ T cells from blood. The sequence was obtained from a female donor in good health, serving as a healthy control.

Here the CDR3 DNA reads TGTGCCAGCAGTTTAGCACTAGCGGGAACCCCTGATACGCAGTATTTT. Translation gives CASSLALAGTPDTQYF. The V gene is TRBV12-3 or TRBV12-4, the J gene TRBJ2-3; 10 nucleotides align to TRBD2. V dropped 0 bases and J dropped 6; count of bases not matched to a gene: 6. CDR3 length: 16 residues.